The clone carrying this T cell receptor beta chain is termed medium-sized. Its antigen is unidentified. TCRdb re-analysed the 5' RACE reads in MiXCR, keeping a single row per CDR3 protein. The data contain some 5,000 distinct CDR3 sequences, 23% of them singletons. Germline values: CDR1 SEHNR, CDR2 FQNEAQ (reference sequence). The CDR3 sequence is 12 residues long. The ends were cut back, 2 bases at V and 11 bases at J, with 12 bases in the middle. The sorted libraries drew on roughly 1 million T cells that were CD4+ or CD8+. These data originate in a study of neurological immune-mediated disorders. The study's findings and limits: None of the CDR3 amino acid sequences of expanded clones recurred across subjects, suggesting private repertoires in all groups.

The V and J genes are TRBV7-9 and TRBJ1-2, with D uncertain. Sequenced: CD8+ T cells from blood. This TCR came from a woman aged 55-69 years with HTLV-1-associated myelopathy (HAM/TSP). The CDR3 DNA reads as TGTGCCAGCAGCTTAAAGCCGGGCAGATACACCTTC. Amino acids: CASSLKPGRYTF. Full variable domain (remainder filled in from reference TRBV7-9 and TRBJ1-2): DTGVSQNPRHKITKRGQNVTFRCDPISEHNRLYWYRQTLGQGPEFLTYFQNEAQLEKSRLLSDRFSAERPKGSFSTLEIQRTEQGDSAMYLCASSLKPGRYTFGSGTRLTVV.